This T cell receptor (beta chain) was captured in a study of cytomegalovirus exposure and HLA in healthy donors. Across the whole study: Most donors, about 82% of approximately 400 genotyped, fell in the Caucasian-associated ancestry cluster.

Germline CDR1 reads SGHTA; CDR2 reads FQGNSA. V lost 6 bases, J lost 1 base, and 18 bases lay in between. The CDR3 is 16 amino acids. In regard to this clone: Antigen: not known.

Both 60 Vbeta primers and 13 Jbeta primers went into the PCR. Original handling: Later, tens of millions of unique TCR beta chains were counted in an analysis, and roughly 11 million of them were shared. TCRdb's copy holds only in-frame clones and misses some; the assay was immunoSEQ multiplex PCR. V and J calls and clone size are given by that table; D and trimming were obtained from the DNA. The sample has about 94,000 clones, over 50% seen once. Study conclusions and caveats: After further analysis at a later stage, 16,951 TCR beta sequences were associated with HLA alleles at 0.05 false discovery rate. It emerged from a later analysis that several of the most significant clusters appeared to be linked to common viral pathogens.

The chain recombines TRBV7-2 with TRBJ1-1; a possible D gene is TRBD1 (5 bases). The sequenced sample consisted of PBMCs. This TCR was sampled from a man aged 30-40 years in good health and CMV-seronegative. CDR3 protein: CASSSRQGIGNTEAFF. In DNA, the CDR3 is TGTGCCAGCAGTTCAAGGCAGGGAATAGGGAACACTGAAGCTTTCTTT.